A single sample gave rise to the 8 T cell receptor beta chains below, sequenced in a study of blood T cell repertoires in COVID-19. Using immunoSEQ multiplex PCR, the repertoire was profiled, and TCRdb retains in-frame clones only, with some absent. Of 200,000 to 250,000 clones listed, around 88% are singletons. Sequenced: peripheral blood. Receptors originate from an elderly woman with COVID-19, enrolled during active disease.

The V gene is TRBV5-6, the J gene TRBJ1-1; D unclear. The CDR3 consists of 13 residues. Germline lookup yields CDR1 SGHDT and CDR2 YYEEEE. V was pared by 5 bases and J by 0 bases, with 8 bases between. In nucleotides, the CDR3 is TGTGCCAGCAGGGTCCTATTGAACACTGAAGCTTTCTTT. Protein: CASRVLLNTEAFF.

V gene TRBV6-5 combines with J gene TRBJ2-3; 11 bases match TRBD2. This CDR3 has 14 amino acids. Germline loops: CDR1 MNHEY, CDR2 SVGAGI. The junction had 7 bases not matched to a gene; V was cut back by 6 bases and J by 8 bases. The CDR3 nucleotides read TGTGCCAGCAGCGCGACTAGCGGGATTAGTACGCAGTATTTT. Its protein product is CASSATSGISTQYF.

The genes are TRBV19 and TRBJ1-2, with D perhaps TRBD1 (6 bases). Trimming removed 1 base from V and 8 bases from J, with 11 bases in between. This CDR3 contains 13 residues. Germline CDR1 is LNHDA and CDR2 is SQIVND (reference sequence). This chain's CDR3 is CASSIVNRDGYTF. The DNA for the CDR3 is TGTGCCAGTAGTATAGTAAACAGGGACGGCTACACCTTC.

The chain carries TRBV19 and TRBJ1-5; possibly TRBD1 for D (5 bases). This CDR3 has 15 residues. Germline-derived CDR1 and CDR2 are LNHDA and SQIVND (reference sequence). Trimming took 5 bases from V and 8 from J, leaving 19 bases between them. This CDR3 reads CASSPLGRGWEPQHF. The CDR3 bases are TGTGCCAGTAGTCCCCTGGGAAGGGGTTGGGAGCCCCAGCATTTT.

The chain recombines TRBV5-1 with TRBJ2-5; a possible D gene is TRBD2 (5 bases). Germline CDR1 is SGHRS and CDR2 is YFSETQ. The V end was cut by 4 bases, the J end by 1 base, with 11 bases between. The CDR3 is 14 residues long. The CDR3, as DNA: TGCGCCAGCAGCCAAACGGGGTTCCAAGAGACCCAGTACTTC. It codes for CASSQTGFQETQYF.

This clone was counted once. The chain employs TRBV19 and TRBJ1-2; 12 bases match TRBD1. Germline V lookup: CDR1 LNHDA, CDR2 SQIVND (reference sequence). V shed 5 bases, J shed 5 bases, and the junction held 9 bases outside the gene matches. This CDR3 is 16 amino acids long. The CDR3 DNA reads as TGTGCCAGTAGTGAAGACCGGGACAGGGGGCGTTATGGCTACACCTTC. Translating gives CASSEDRDRGRYGYTF.

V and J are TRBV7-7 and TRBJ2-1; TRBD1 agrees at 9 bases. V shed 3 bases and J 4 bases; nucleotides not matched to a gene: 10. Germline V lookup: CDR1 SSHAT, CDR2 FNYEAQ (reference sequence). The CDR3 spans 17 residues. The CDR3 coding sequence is TGTGCCAGCAGCTTGGTCCGACAGGGGGAGAAATACAATGAGCAGTTCTTC. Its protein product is CASSLVRQGEKYNEQFF. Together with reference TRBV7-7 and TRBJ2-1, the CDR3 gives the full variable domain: GAGVSQSPRYKVTKRGQDVTLRCDPISSHATLYWYQQALGQGPEFLTYFNYEAQPDKSGLPSDRFSAERPEGSISTLTIQRTEQRDSAMYRCASSLVRQGEKYNEQFFGPGTRLTVL.

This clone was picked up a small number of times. The CDR3 sequence is CASSLRTGGFYGYTF. The CDR3 nucleotides read TGTGCCAGCAGTCTGCGGACAGGGGGCTTCTATGGCTACACCTTC. The chain employs TRBV6-5 and TRBJ1-2, with TRBD1 identical over 11 bases. The CDR3 loop spans 15 amino acids. Trimming at V came to 5 bases and at J to 4 bases, leaving 6 bases not matched to a gene. CDR1 MNHEY and CDR2 SVGAGI come from the germline V gene.